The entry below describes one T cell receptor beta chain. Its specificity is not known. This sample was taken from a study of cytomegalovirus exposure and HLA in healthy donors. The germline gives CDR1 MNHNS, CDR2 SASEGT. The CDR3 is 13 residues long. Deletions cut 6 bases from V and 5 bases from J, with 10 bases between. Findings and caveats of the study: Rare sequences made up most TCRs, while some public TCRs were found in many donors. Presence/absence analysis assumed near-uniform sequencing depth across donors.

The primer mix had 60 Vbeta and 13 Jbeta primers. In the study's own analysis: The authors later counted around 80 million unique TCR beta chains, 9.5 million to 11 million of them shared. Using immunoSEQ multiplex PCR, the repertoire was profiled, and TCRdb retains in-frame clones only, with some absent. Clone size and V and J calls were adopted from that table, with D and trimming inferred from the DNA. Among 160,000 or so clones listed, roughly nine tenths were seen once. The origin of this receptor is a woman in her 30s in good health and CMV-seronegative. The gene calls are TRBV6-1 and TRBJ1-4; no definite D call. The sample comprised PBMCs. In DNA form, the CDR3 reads TGTGCCAGCAGCCCCGATACAAATGAAAAACTGTTTTTT. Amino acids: CASSPDTNEKLFF.